Only a few counts were recorded for the clone carrying this T cell receptor beta chain. Its antigen is still unknown. This sample is drawn from a study of T-cell reconstitution after alpha-beta-depleted transplantation in children. A library of TCRbeta sequences, prepared with unique molecular identifiers, was generated. One entry per CDR3 protein, called by TCRdb with MiXCR from the PCR reads. The repertoire has approximately 220,000 distinct CDR3 sequences, approximately 17% of them found once; the top ten carry about 45%. General study findings and limits: Surviving recipient T cells and thymic progenitors produced the high day-60 TCRbeta diversity seen in some patients. After one year, T-cell counts and TCRbeta diversity mostly came from new T cells. There were reportedly several hundred expanded graft clones from which alpha-beta T cells came about two months after transplant.

CDR1 is SGHTA, CDR2 FQGNSA, per germline. This CDR3 has 13 amino acids. V lost 4 bases and J 3 bases, leaving 10 bases between the germline ends. The TCR was taken from a male patient aged 2 to 9 who had a stem cell transplant for acute lymphoblastic leukemia, so the T cells may come from the graft donor. The sequencing used PBMCs, mostly from graft donor cells, collected 360 days after TCRalphabeta/CD19-depleted stem cell transplant. This rearrangement joins TRBV7-2 to TRBJ2-7; the D gene is possibly TRBD2 (6 bases). For the CDR3, the DNA is TGTGCCAGCAGCTGGGGACTCGACTACGAGCAGTACTTC. Translating it yields CASSWGLDYEQYF.